Shown below are 24 T cell receptor beta chains from a single sample sequenced in a study of post-analysis software for immune sequencing data. These receptors' antigens are unknown. Included in the TCR beta cDNA libraries were unique molecular identifiers. TCRdb itself ran the PCR reads through MiXCR, one entry per CDR3 protein. Of hundreds of thousands of distinct CDR3 sequences listed, approximately 53% are singletons. Study findings and constraints: Among 5 or 6 TRBV segments more frequent in patients than controls were TRBV5-6, TRBV5-1 and TRBV20-1.

Sequences were obtained from blood. The receptors derive from a girl aged 10 to 17 with multiple sclerosis.

This chain connects TRBV20-1 to TRBJ2-5; TRBD2 aligns across 12 bases. The germline V gene has CDR1 DFQATT and CDR2 SNEGSKA (reference sequence). Trimming removed 1 base from V and 11 bases from J; junction bases left unmatched: 11. The CDR3 is made up of 15 amino acids. The CDR3 here is CSARVPSGRADEQYF. CDR3 nucleotides: TGCAGTGCTAGAGTACCTAGCGGGAGGGCCGATGAGCAGTACTTC.

Concerning this clonotype itself: One end of the junction varies from germline; a read error may be responsible. The DNA of the CDR3 is TGTGCCAACAGCTATGGACCATCAGGTCTATCCGAGCAGTACTTC. Its protein product is CANSYGPSGLSEQYF. The chain uses TRBV7-9 and TRBJ2-5, with D unresolved. Judging by the DNA end, TRBJ2-7 fits better; the J call may be wrong. The CDR3 spans 15 residues. The V gene's germline CDR1 is SEHNR and CDR2 FQNEAQ (reference sequence).

On this clonotype itself: Germline is not matched at one junction end, which may reflect a read error. The chain employs TRBV10-3 and TRBJ2-1; possible D gene TRBD1, 6 bases. This CDR3 has 16 amino acids. Germline values: CDR1 ENHRY, CDR2 SYGVKD. CDR3 bases: TGTGCCATCAGTAAGTCACAGGGACCCCAGCGCAATGAGCAGTTCTTC. It is translated as CAISKSQGPQRNEQFF.

This chain uses TRBV6-2 or TRBV6-3 with TRBJ2-1, with TRBD2 identical over 10 bases. The CDR3 consists of 16 residues. In germline, CDR1 is MNHEY, CDR2 SVGEGT. V lost 8 bases and J lost 8; bases outside the gene matches: 15. CDR3 DNA sequence: TGTGCCAGCGGCCGCCGGCAGCGGGGGGGCTGTGATGAGCAGTTCTTC. Its translation is CASGRRQRGGCDEQFF.

There are a few counts of this clonotype. V is TRBV6-1 and J is TRBJ2-7; tentative D call: TRBD1 (6 bases). Germline V gives CDR1 MNHNS, CDR2 SASEGT. This CDR3 comprises 14 residues. The V gene lost 4 bases and the J gene lost 0 bases, with 10 bases spanning the gap. The CDR3 loop is CASSATGSSYEQYF. The CDR3 coding sequence is TGTGCCAGCAGTGCCACAGGGTCCTCCTACGAGCAGTACTTC.

V usage is TRBV20-1 and J usage is TRBJ1-6; 10 bases align to TRBD1. This CDR3 has 19 amino acids. Looked up from germline, CDR1 is DFQATT and CDR2 is SNEGSKA (reference sequence). V lost 2 bases, J lost 2 bases, and 12 bases stayed unmatched. CDR3 DNA sequence: TGCAGTGCTAGAAAAGCGGGACAGGGGACCAAGCCCTATAATTCACCCCTCCACTTT. Its translation is CSARKAGQGTKPYNSPLHF.

The chain couples TRBV29-1 to TRBJ2-5; 10 bases are a match to TRBD2. The germline V gene has CDR1 SQVTM and CDR2 ANQGSEA. J gave up 1 base and V 7 bases, and 6 bases lay outside the gene matches. The CDR3 runs 14 residues. CDR3: CSAMGLATQETQYF. CDR3 DNA sequence: TGCAGCGCCATGGGACTAGCGACCCAAGAGACCCAGTACTTC.

The chain links TRBV15 to TRBJ2-7; D perhaps matches TRBD1 (5 bases). The J call could be wrong; TRBJ2-5 is a better fit for the DNA end. This CDR3 has 13 amino acids. The germline gives CDR1 LNHNV, CDR2 YYDKDF (reference sequence). The CDR3 loop is CATSRAKGETQYF. The DNA of the CDR3 is TGTGCCACCAGCAGAGCCAAGGGGGAGACCCAGTACTTC.

The V gene is TRBV7-9, the J gene TRBJ1-2; unclear D gene. Germline V gene lookup returns CDR1 SEHNR and CDR2 FQNEAQ (reference sequence). V shed 4 bases and J shed 6 bases, with 15 bases lying between them. The CDR3 extends over 14 amino acids. CDR3 region: CASSSSGLANGYTF. Written as DNA, the CDR3 is TGTGCCAGCAGCTCCTCAGGACTGGCTAATGGCTACACCTTC.

The rearrangement links TRBV20-1 to TRBJ2-1; D call uncertain. Germline lookup yields CDR1 DFQATT and CDR2 SNEGSKA (reference sequence). With 2 bases removed from V and 5 bases from J, the gap between germline ends came to 7 bases. This CDR3 is 12 amino acids long. The CDR3 region is CSARPLDNEQFF. In DNA form, the CDR3 reads TGCAGTGCTAGACCCCTGGACAATGAGCAGTTCTTC.

The chain links TRBV6-5 to TRBJ2-4, with no clear D. The CDR3 covers 17 residues. V lost 0 bases to trimming and J lost 0 bases, with 12 bases between them. CDR1 is MNHEY and CDR2 is SVGAGI in the germline V gene. The CDR3 DNA is TGTGCCAGCAGTTACTCGCTGAGTAGTCTAGCCAAAAACATTCAGTACTTC. Translating it yields CASSYSLSSLAKNIQYF.

For the CDR3, the DNA is TGTGCCAGCAGCTTAGAAGGGGTCCTGGCGGGTGAAAAACTGTTTTTT. Amino acid sequence: CASSLEGVLAGEKLFF. The chain combines TRBV7-9 with TRBJ1-4; possible D gene TRBD1, 5 bases. The germline V and J ends were trimmed by 1 base and 7 bases, with 16 bases remaining between them. The CDR3 extends over 16 amino acids. Germline CDR1 reads SEHNR; CDR2 reads FQNEAQ (reference sequence).

The gene calls are TRBV5-6 and TRBJ2-7; TRBD2 matches at 10 bases. This CDR3 contains 17 residues. The germline V gene has CDR1 SGHDT and CDR2 YYEEEE. The J segment lost 0 bases and the V segment lost 4 bases, leaving 10 bases of the junction unmatched. The CDR3 coding sequence is TGTGCCAGCAGCAACCCAGCGGGAGGGGACAGCTCCTACGAGCAGTACTTC. Protein: CASSNPAGGDSSYEQYF.

This clonotype was detected many times. J is TRBJ2-3 and V is TRBV10-3; 7 nucleotides agree with TRBD2. Trimming took 2 bases from V and 4 from J; bases not matched to a gene: 15. The V gene's germline CDR1 is ENHRY and CDR2 SYGVKD. CDR3 length: 18 amino acids. The CDR3 loop is CAISEPETSPKVADTQYF. The CDR3 nucleotides read TGTGCCATCAGTGAGCCGGAGACTAGCCCCAAGGTGGCAGATACGCAGTATTTT.

This clonotype has a handful of counts. J is TRBJ1-6 and V is TRBV7-9; 10 bases fit TRBD1. J was trimmed by 9 bases and V by 5 bases; bases with no gene match: 4. The V gene's germline CDR1 is SEHNR and CDR2 FQNEAQ (reference sequence). The CDR3 sequence is 14 residues long. In nucleotides, the CDR3 is TGTGCCAGCAGCCACGGACAGGGGGTTTCACCCCTCCACTTT. It codes for CASSHGQGVSPLHF.

This chain connects TRBV29-1 to TRBJ2-1, with 9 positions matching TRBD2. The trim removed 6 bases at V and 10 bases at J, leaving 10 bases unmatched. The germline V gene has CDR1 SQVTM and CDR2 ANQGSEA. The CDR3 spans 13 residues. CDR3 loop: CSVRSGRYTEQFF. DNA of the CDR3: TGCAGCGTCCGGAGCGGGAGGTATACAGAGCAGTTCTTC.

The CDR3 nucleotides are TGCGCCAGCAGCTTGGGGGGTGCTAGCGGCCTCTACGGTGAGCAGTTCTTC. Protein: CASSLGGASGLYGEQFF. This chain joins TRBV5-1 and TRBJ2-1; TRBD2 aligns across 7 bases. Germline values: CDR1 SGHRS, CDR2 YFSETQ. This CDR3 is 17 amino acids long. Losses at the gene ends were 0 bases for V and 9 bases for J; bases not matched to a gene: 15.

This clonotype has only a few counts. The chain is built from TRBV7-9 and TRBJ2-1; the match to TRBD2 covers 7 bases. Looked up from germline, CDR1 is SEHNR and CDR2 is FQNEAQ (reference sequence). The length of the CDR3 is 15 residues. V was clipped by 4 bases and J by 6 bases; unmatched bases: 9. Here the CDR3 reads CASSSPSGNVNEQFF. For the CDR3, the DNA is TGTGCCAGCAGCTCGCCTAGCGGAAACGTCAATGAGCAGTTCTTC.

The V and J genes are TRBV5-1 and TRBJ2-3, with 8 bases that match TRBD2. Germline V gives CDR1 SGHRS, CDR2 YFSETQ. With 5 bases clipped from V and 2 bases from J, the junction kept 7 bases outside the gene matches. The length of the CDR3 is 15 residues. This CDR3 reads CASREGGGITDTQYF. The CDR3 DNA reads as TGCGCCAGCAGGGAGGGCGGGGGGATCACAGATACGCAGTATTTT. Full variable domain (remainder filled in from reference TRBV5-1 and TRBJ2-3): KAGVTQTPRYLIKTRGQQVTLSCSPISGHRSVSWYQQTPGQGLQFLFEYFSETQRNKGNFPGRFSGRQFSNSRSEMNVSTLELGDSALYLCASREGGGITDTQYFGPGTRLTVL.

The chain recombines TRBV2 with TRBJ2-5; D not resolved. CDR1 is SNHLY, CDR2 FYNNEI, per germline. This CDR3 comprises 13 residues. V lost 0 bases, J lost 4 bases, and 6 bases lay in between. The DNA of the CDR3 is TGTGCCAGCAGTGAAGCGGTGGGAGAGACCCAGTACTTC. It yields the protein CASSEAVGETQYF.

The chain links TRBV11-2 to TRBJ1-4; TRBD1 might be the D (5 bases). Germline CDR1 reads SGHAT; CDR2 reads FQNNGV. With 5 bases removed from V and 14 bases from J, the gap between germline ends came to 21 bases. This CDR3 has 14 residues. The DNA for the CDR3 is TGTGCCAGCAGCCCGCGAACCGGGACCGCGGGGCTGTTTTTT. Translating it yields CASSPRTGTAGLFF.

The chain joins TRBV13 to TRBJ2-7; TRBD1 aligns across 9 bases. Germline V gives CDR1 PRHDT, CDR2 FYEKMQ (reference sequence). The length of the CDR3 is 16 residues. V trimming: 10 bases; J trimming: 3 bases; junction bases outside the gene matches: 16. The CDR3: CATSELGGQGYYEQYF. The CDR3 nucleotides read TGTGCCACCTCCGAACTGGGGGGACAGGGTTACTACGAGCAGTACTTC.

This clonotype is a singleton in its sample. This chain joins TRBV5-1 and TRBJ2-7; 7 positions agree with TRBD2. V shed 3 bases, J shed 4 bases, and the junction held 10 bases outside the gene matches. CDR1 and CDR2 (germline): SGHRS, YFSETQ. The CDR3 loop spans 15 amino acids. CDR3 nucleotides: TGCGCCAGCAGCTACGGCGGGAGTAGGACTTACGAGCAGTACTTC. Protein: CASSYGGSRTYEQYF.

CDR3 sequence (DNA): TGCAGTGCTAGAAGGGAAAGAGGGCAAATACCTTACGAGCAGTACTTC. Protein sequence: CSARRERGQIPYEQYF. This chain links TRBV20-1 with TRBJ2-7; possible D gene TRBD2, 5 bases. This CDR3 has 16 amino acids. Trimming stripped 2 bases from V and 4 bases from J, with 21 bases between. Germline-derived CDR1 and CDR2 are DFQATT and SNEGSKA (reference sequence).